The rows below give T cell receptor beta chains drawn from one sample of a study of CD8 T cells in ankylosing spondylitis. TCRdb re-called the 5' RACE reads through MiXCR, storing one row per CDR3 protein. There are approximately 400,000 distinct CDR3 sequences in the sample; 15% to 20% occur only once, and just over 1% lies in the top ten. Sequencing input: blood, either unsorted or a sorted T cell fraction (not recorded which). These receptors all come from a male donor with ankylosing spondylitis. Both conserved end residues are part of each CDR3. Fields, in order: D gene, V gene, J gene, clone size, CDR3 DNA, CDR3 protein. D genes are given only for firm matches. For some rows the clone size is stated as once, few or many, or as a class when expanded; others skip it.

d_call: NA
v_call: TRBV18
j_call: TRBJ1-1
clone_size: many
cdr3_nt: TGTGCCAGCTCACCCCGGGCTGAAAACACTGAAGCTTTCTTT
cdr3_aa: CASSPRAENTEAFF

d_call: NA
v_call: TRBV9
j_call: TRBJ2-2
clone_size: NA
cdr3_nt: TGTGCCAGCAGCCCCAGGAGGACCGGGGAGCTGTTTTTT
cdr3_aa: CASSPRRTGELFF

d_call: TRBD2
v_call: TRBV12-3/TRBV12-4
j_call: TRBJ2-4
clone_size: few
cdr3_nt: TGTGCCAGCAGTCCGGGACTAGATGTCGCAAACATTCAGTACTTC
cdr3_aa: CASSPGLDVANIQYF

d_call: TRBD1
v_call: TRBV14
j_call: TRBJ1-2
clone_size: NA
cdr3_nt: TGTGCCAGCAGCGGACAGGTTGTTAACTATGGCTACACCTTC
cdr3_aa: CASSGQVVNYGYTF

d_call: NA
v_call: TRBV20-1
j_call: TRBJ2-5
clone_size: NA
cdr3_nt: TGCAGTGCTTTTCCAGGGAAAGAGACCCAGTACTTC
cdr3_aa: CSAFPGKETQYF

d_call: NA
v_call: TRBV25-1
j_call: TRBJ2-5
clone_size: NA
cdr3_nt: TGTGCCAGCAGTGAATTACCAGGCGGGGAGACCCAGTACTTC
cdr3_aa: CASSELPGGETQYF

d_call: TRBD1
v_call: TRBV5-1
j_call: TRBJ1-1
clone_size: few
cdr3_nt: TGCGCCAGCAGCTTCACGACAGGGGCTGAAGCTTTCTTT
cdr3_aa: CASSFTTGAEAFF

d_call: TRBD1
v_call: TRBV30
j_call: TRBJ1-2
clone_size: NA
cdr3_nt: TGTGCCTCAGGGGGCCAGCTCTATGGCTACACCTTC
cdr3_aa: CASGGQLYGYTF

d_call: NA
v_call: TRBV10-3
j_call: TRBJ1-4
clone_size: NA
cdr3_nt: TGTGCCATCAGTGATGCACAGTCCAAGTTGACTAATGAAAAACTGTTTTTT
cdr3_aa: CAISDAQSKLTNEKLFF

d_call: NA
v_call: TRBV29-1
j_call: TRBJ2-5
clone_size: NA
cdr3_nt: TGCAGCGTTACCCAGGGGTCAGCCCAAGAGACCCAGTACTTC
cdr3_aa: CSVTQGSAQETQYF

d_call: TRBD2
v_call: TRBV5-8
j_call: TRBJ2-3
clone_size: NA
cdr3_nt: TGTGCCAGCAGCTTTGGCGGACTAGCGGGAGGCGCAGATACGCAGTATTTT
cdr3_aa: CASSFGGLAGGADTQYF

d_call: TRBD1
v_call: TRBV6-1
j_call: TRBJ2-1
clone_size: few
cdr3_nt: TGTGCCAGCAGTGAAGGGGGGACAGTCAATGAGCAGTTCTTC
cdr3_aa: CASSEGGTVNEQFF

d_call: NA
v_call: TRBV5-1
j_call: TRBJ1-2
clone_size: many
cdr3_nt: TGCGCCAGCAGCTTGGATGGGGGGGGCTTCTATGGCTACACCTTC
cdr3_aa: CASSLDGGGFYGYTF